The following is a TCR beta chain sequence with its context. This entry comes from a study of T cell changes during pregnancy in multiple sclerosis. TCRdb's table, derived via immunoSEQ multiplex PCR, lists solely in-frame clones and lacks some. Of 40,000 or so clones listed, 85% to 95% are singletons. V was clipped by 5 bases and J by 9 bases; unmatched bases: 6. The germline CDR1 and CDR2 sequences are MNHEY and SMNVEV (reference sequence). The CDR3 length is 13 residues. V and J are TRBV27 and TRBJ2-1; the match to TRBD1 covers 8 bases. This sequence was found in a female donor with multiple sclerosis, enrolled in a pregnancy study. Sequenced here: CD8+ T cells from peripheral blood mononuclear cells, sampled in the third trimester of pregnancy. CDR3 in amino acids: CASSTGQGREQFF. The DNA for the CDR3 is TGTGCCAGCAGTACCGGACAGGGTCGTGAGCAGTTCTTC.